Sequencing of this T cell receptor beta chain was carried out in a study of cytomegalovirus exposure and HLA in healthy donors. The PCR was carried out with 60 Vbeta primers and 13 Jbeta primers. Generated by immunoSEQ multiplex PCR, the TCRdb table keeps only in-frame clones and is missing some. The top ten hold more than 6% of the sample, which has approximately 120,000 clones, around three quarters seen once. CDR3 length: 17 residues. Germline loops: CDR1 SNHLY, CDR2 FYNNEI. V was cut by 2 bases and J by 5 bases, with 19 bases left in between. This clone was detected only once. The receptor was derived from a woman in her forties or fifties in good health and CMV-seropositive. The sequenced material came from PBMCs. The rearrangement links TRBV2 to TRBJ2-1, with D possibly TRBD1 on 5 matching bases. Here the CDR3 DNA reads TGTGCCAGCAGTGAACCGCCGGATAGCTACAGGCACAATGAGCAGTTCTTC. Translation gives CASSEPPDSYRHNEQFF.